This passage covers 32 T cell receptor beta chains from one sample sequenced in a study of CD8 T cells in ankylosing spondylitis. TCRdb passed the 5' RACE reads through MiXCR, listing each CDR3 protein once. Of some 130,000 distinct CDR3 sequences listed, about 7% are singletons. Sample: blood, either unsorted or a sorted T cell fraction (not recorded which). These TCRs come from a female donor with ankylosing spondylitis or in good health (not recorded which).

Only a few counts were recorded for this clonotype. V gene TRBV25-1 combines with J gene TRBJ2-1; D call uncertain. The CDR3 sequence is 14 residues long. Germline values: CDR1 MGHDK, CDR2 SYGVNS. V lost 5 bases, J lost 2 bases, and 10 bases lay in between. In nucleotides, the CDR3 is TGTGCCAGCAGTTCAGTTGGTACCTACAATGAGCAGTTCTTC. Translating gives CASSSVGTYNEQFF.

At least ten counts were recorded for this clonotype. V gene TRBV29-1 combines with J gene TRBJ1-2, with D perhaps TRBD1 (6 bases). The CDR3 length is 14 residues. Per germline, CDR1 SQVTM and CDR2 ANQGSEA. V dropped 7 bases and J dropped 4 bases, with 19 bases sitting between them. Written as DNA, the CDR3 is TGCAGCGCTAGACTGGGACACCCCTTCTATGGCTACACCTTC. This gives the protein CSARLGHPFYGYTF.

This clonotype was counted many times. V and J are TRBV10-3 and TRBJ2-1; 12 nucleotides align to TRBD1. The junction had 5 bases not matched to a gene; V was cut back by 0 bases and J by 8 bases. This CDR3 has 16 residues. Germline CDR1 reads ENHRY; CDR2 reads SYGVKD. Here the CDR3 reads CAISESGQGARDEQFF. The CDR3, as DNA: TGTGCCATCAGTGAGTCGGGACAGGGGGCGAGGGATGAGCAGTTCTTC.

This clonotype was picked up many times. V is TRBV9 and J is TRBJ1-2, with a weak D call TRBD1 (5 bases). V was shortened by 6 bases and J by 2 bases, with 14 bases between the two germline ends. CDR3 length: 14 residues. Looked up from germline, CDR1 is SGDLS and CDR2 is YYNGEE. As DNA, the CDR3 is TGTGCCAGCACCCCCGAGACAGCAAACTATGGCTACACCTTC. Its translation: CASTPETANYGYTF.

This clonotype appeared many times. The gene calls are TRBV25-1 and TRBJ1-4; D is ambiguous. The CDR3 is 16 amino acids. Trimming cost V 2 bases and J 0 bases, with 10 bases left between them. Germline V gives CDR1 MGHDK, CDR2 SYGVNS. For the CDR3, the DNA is TGTGCCAGCAGTGAAACGGGAGTTGCAACTAATGAAAAACTGTTTTTT. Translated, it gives CASSETGVATNEKLFF. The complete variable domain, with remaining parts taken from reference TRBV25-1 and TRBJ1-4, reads EADIYQTPRYLVIGTGKKITLECSQTMGHDKMYWYQQDPGMELHLIHYSYGVNSTEKGDLSSESTVSRIRTEHFPLTLESARPSHTSQYLCASSETGVATNEKLFFGSGTQLSVL.

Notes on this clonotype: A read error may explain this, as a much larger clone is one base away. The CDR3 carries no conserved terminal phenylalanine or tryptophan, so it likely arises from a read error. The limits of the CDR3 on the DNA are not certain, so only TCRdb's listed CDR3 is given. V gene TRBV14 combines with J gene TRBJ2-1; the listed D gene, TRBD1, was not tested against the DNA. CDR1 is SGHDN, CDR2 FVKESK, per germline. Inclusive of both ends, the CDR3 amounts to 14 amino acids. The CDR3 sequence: CASSQVLTGGARFV.

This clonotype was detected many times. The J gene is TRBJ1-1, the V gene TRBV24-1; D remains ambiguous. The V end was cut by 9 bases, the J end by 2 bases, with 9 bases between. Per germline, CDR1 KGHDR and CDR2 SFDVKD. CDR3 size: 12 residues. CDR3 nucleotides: TGTGCCACCGCGGACCGAAACACTGAAGCTTTCTTT. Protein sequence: CATADRNTEAFF.

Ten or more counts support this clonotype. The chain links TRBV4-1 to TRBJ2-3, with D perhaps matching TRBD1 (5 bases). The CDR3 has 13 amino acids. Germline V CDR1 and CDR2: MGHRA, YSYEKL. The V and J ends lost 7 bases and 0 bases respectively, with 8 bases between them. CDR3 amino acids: CASMGPSTDTQYF. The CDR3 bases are TGCGCCAGCATGGGGCCTAGCACAGATACGCAGTATTTT.

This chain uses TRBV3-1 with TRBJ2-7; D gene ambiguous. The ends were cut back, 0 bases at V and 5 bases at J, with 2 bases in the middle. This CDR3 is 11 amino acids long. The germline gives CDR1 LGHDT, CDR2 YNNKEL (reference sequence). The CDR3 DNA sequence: TGTGCCAGCAGCCAAGATGACGAGCAGTACTTC. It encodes CASSQDDEQYF.

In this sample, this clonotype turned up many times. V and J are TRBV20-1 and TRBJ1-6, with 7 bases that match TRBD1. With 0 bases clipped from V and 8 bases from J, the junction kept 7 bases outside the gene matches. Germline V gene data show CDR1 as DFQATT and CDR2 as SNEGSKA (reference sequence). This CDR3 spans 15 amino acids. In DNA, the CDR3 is TGCAGTGCTAGAGACCCGAGGGGGACAGATTCACCCCTCCACTTT. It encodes CSARDPRGTDSPLHF.

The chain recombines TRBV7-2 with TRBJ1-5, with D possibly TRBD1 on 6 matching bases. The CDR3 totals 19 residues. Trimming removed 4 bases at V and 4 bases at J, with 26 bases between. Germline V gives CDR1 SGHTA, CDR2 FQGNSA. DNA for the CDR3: TGTGCCAGCAGCTCTAGCGGGGTCGGGGGCCCTTCTTCAAATCAGCCCCAGCATTTT. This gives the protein CASSSSGVGGPSSNQPQHF.

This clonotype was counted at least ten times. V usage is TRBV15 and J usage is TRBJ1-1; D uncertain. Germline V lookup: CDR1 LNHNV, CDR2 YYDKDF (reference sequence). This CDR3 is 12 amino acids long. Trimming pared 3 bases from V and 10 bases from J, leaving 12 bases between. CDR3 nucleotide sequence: TGTGCCACCAGCAGGACACAGTCGGGAGCTTTCTTT. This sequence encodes CATSRTQSGAFF.

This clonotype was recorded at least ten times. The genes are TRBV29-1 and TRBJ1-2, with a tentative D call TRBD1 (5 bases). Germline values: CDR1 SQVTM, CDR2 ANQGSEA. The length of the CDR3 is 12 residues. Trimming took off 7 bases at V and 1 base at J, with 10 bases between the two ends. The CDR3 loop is CSGQSLNYGYTF. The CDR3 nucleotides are TGCAGCGGACAGAGCCTTAACTATGGCTACACCTTC.

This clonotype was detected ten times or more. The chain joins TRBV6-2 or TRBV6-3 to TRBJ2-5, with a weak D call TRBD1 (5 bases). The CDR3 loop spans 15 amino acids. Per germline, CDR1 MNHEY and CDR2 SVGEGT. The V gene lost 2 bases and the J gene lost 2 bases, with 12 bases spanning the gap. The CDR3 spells CASSYNRLRQETQYF. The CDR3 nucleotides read TGTGCCAGCAGTTACAACAGGCTGAGGCAAGAGACCCAGTACTTC.

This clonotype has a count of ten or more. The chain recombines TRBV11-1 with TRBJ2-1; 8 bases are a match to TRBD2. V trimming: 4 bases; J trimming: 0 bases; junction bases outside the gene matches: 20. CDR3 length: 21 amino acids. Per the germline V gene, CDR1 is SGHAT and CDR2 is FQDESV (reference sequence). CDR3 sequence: CASSSSPGLGGEASSYNEQFF. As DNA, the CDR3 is TGTGCCAGCAGCTCTAGCCCGGGACTAGGAGGAGAGGCCAGCTCCTACAATGAGCAGTTCTTC.

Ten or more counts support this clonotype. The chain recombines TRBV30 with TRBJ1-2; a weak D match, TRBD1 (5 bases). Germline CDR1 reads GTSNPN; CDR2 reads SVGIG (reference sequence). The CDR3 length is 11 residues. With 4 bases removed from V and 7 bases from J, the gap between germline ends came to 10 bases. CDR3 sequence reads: CAWNRQRGYTF. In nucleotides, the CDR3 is TGTGCCTGGAATAGACAGCGTGGCTACACCTTC. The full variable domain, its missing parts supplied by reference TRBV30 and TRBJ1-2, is SQTIHQWPATLVQPVGSPLSLECTVEGTSNPNLYWYRQAAGRGLQLLFYSVGIGQISSEVPQNLSASRPQDRQFILSSKKLLLSDSGFYLCAWNRQRGYTFGSGTRLTVV.

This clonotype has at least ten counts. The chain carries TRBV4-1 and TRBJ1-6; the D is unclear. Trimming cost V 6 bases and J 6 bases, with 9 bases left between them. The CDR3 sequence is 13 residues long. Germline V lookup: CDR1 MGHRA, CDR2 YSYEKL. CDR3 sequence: CASSDLLNSPLHF. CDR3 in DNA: TGCGCCAGCAGTGACTTGCTTAATTCACCCCTCCACTTT.

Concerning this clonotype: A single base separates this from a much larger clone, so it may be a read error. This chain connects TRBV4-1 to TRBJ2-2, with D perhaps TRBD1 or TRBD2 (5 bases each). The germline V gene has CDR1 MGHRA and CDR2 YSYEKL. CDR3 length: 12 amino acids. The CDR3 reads CSVAGSFEELFF. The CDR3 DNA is TGCAGCGTTGCAGGGAGTTTCGAGGAGCTGTTTTTT.

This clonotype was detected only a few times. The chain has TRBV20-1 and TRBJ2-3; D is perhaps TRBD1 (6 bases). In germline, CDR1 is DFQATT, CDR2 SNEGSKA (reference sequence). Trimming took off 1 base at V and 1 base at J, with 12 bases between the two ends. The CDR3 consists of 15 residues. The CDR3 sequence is CSARAPRQGTDTQYF. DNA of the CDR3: TGCAGTGCTAGAGCTCCCCGACAGGGCACAGATACGCAGTATTTT.

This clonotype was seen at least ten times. CDR3 loop: CASTLGQGYEQYF. The CDR3 DNA reads TGTGCCAGCACCCTAGGACAGGGCTACGAGCAGTACTTC. The chain couples TRBV12-3 or TRBV12-4 to TRBJ2-7; 8 bases are shared with TRBD1. V dropped 7 bases and J dropped 3; count of bases not matched to a gene: 5. The CDR3 spans 13 residues.

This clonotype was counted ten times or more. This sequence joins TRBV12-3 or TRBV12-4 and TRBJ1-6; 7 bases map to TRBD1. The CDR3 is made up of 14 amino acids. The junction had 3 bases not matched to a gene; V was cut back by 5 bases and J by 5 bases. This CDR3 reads CASSMTGHNSPLHF. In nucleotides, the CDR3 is TGTGCCAGCAGTATGACAGGGCATAATTCACCCCTCCACTTT.

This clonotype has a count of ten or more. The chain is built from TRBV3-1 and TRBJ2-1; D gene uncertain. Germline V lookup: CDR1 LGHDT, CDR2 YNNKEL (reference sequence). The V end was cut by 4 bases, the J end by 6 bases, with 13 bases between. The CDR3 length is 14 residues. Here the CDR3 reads CASSPINTGNEQFF. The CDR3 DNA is TGTGCCAGCAGCCCCATAAACACGGGCAATGAGCAGTTCTTC.

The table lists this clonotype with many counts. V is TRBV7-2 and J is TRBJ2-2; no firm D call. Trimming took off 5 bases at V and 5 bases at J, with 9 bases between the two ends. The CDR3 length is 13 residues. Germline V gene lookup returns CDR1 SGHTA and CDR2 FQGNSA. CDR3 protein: CASSLSVTGELFF. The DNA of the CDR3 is TGTGCCAGCAGCCTCTCGGTAACCGGGGAGCTGTTTTTT. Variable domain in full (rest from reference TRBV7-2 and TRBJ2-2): GAGVSQSPSNKVTEKGKDVELRCDPISGHTALYWYRQSLGQGLEFLIYFQGNSAPDKSGLPSDRFSAERTGGSVSTLTIQRTQQEDSAVYLCASSLSVTGELFFGEGSRLTVL.

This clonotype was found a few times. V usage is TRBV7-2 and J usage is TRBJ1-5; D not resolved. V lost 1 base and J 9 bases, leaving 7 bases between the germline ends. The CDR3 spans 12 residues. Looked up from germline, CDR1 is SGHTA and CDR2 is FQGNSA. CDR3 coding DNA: TGTGCCAGCAGCTTAGAACTGGGGCCCCAGCATTTT. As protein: CASSLELGPQHF.

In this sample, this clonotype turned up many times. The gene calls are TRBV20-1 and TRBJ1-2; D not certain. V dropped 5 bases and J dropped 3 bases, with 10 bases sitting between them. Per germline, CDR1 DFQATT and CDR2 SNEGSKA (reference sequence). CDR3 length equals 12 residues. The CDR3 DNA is TGCAGTGCTCATACACCTGACTATGGCTACACCTTC. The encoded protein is CSAHTPDYGYTF.

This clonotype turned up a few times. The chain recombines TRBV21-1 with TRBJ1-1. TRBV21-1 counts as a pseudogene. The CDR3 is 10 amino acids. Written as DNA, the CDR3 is TGTGCCAGCAGCAAAAAAGAAGCTTTCTTT. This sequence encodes CASSKKEAFF.

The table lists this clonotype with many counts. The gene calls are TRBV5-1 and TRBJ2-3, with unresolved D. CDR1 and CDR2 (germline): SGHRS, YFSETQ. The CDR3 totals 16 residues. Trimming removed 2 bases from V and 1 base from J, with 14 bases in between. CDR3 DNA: TGCGCCAGCAGCTTTGACAATCCGAGTGGCACAGATACGCAGTATTTT. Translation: CASSFDNPSGTDTQYF.

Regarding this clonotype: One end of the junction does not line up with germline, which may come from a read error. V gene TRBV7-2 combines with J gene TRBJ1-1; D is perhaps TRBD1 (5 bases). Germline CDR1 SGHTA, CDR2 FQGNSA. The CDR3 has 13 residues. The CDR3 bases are TGTGCCAGCAGGAGGGCAGGGCGGACTGAGGCTTTCTTT. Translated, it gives CASRRAGRTEAFF.

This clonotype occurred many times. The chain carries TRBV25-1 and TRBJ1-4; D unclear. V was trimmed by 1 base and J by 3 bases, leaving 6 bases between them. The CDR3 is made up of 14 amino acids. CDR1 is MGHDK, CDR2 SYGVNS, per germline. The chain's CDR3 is CASSEFGPNEKLFF. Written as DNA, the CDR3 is TGTGCCAGCAGTGAATTCGGACCTAATGAAAAACTGTTTTTT.

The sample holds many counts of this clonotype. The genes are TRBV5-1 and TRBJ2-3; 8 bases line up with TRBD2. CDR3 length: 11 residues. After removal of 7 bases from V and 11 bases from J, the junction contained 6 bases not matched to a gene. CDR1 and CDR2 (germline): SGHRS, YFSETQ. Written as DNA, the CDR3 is TGCGCCAGCGGACTAGCTGGTATGCAGTATTTT. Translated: CASGLAGMQYF.

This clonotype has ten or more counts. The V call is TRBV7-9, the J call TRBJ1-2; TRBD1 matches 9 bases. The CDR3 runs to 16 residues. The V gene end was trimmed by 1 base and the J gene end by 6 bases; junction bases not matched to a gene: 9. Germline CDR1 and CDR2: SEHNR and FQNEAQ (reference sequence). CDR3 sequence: CASSLDVGQGRNGYTF. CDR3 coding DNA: TGTGCCAGCAGCTTAGACGTAGGACAGGGGAGAAATGGCTACACCTTC.

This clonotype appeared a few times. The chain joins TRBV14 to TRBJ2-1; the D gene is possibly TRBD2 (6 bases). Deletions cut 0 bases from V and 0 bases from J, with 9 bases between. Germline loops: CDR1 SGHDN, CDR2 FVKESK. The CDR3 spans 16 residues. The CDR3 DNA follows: TGTGCCAGCAGCCAAGATGGAGGGATCTCCTACAATGAGCAGTTCTTC. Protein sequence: CASSQDGGISYNEQFF.